The subject of this entry is one T cell receptor (beta chain). In the authors' methods: For nucleated cells, counts were estimated from reference gene primer amplification. The data were produced by immunoSEQ multiplex PCR, yet TCRdb's version contains in-frame clones alone and is incomplete. V and J calls and clone size are those listed in that table; D and trimming were worked out from the DNA. Of tens of thousands of clones listed, about 87% are singletons. The entry originates in a study of blood T cell repertoires in COVID-19. The V gene end was trimmed by 0 bases and the J gene end by 6 bases; junction bases not matched to a gene: 4. Germline V gives CDR1 MNHEY, CDR2 SMNVEV (reference sequence). The CDR3 is 15 amino acids.

The gene calls are TRBV27 and TRBJ2-2; 7 bases map to TRBD2. This TCR derives from a human donor in a cohort sampled during active COVID-19. Source material: peripheral blood. CDR3 nucleotides: TGTGCCAGCAGTTTATCGATGGGAGGGGCCGGGGAGCTGTTTTTT. Translated: CASSLSMGGAGELFF.